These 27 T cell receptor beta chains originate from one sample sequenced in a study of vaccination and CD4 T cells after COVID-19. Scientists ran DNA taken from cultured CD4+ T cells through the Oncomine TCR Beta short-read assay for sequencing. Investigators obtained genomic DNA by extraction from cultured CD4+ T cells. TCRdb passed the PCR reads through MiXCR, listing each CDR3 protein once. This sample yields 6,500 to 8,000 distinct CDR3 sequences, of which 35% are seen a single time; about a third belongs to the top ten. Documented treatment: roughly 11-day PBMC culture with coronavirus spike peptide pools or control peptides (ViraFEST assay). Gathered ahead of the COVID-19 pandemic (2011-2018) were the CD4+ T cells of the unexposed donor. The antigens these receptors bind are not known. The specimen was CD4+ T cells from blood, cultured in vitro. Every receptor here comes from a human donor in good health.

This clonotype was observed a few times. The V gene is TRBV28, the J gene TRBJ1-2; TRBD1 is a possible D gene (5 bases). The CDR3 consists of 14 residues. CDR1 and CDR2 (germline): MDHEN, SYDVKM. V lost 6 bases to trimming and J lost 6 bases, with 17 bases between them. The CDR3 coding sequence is TGTGCCAGCAGGCGCCAGGGATCCCTGGATGGCTACACCTTC. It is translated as CASRRQGSLDGYTF.

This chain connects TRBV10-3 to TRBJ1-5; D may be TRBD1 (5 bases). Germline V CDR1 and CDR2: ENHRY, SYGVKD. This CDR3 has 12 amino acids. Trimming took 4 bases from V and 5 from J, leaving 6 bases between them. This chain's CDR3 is CAISGGDQPQHF. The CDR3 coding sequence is TGTGCCATCAGTGGGGGGGATCAGCCCCAGCATTTT.

The CDR3 DNA sequence: TGTGCCAGCAGCAACGGGGGTCAGGAGACCCAGTACTTC. Protein: CASSNGGQETQYF. The chain joins TRBV9 to TRBJ2-5; D is possibly TRBD2 (6 bases). V lost 4 bases and J 5 bases, leaving 12 bases between the germline ends. Germline V gene sequence: CDR1 SGDLS, CDR2 YYNGEE. CDR3 length equals 13 residues.

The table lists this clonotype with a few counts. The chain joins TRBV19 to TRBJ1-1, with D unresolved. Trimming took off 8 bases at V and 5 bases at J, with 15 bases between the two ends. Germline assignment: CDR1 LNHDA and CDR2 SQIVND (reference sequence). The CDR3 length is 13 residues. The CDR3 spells CASAAYVGTEAFF. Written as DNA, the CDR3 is TGTGCCAGTGCTGCTTACGTGGGGACTGAAGCTTTCTTT.

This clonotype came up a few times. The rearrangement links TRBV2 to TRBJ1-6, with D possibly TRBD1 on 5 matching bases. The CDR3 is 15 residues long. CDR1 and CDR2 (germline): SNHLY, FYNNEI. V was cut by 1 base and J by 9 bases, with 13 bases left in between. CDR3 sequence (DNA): TGTGCCAGCAGTGAAGAGTACCCAGGGAGTTCACCCCTCCACTTT. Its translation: CASSEEYPGSSPLHF.

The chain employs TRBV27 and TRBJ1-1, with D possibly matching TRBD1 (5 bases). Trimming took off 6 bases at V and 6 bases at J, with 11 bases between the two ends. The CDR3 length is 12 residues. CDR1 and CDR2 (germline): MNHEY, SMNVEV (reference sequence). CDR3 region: CASRGTAPEAFF. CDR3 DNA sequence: TGTGCCAGCAGGGGGACGGCCCCTGAAGCTTTCTTT.

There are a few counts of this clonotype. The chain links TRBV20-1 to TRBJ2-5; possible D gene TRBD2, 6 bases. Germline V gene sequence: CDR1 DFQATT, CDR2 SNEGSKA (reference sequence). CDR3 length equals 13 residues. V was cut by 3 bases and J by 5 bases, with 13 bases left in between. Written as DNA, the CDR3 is TGCAGTGCTAGTGGGGGGAATCGCGAGACCCAGTACTTC. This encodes CSASGGNRETQYF.

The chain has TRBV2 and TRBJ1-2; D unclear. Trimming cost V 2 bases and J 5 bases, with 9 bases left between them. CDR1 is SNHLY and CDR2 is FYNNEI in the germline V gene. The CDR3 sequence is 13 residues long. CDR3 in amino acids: CASSESGEYGYTF. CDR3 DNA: TGTGCCAGCAGTGAAAGCGGGGAGTATGGCTACACCTTC.

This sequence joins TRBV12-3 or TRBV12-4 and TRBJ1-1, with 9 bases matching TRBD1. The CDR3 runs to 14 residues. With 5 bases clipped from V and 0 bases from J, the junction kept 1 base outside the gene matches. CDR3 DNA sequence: TGTGCCAGCAGTCGGACAGGGGTGAACACTGAAGCTTTCTTT. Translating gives CASSRTGVNTEAFF.

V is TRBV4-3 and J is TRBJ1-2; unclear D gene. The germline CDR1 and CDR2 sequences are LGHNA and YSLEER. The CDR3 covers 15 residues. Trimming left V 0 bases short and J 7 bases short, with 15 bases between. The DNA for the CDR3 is TGCGCCAGCAGCCAAGATATAGGCGGTGGCATTGGCTACACCTTC. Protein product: CASSQDIGGGIGYTF.

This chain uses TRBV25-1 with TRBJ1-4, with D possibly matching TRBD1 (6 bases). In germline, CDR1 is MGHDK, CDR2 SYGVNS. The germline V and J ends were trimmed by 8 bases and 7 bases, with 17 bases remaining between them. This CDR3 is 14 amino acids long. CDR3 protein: CASGDTGSFEKLFF. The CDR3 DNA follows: TGTGCCAGCGGCGACACAGGGTCCTTTGAAAAACTGTTTTTT.

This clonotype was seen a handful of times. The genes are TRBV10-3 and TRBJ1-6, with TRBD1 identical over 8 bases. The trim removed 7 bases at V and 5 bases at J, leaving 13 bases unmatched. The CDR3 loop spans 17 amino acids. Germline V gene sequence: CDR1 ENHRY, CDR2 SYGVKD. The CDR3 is CAIKPDRGLNHNSPLHF. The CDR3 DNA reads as TGTGCCATCAAGCCCGACAGGGGACTAAATCATAATTCACCCCTCCACTTT.

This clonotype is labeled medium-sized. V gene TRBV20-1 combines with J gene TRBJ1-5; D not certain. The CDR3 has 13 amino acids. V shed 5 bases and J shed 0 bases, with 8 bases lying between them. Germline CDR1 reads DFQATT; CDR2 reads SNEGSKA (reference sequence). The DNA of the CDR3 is TGCAGTGCTTCTCCAACTAGCAATCAGCCCCAGCATTTT. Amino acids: CSASPTSNQPQHF.

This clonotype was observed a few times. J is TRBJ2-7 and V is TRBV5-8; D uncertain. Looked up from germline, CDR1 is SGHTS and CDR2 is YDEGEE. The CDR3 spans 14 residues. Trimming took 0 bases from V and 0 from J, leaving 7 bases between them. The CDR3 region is CASSLAGLSYEQYF. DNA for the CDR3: TGTGCCAGCAGCTTGGCGGGCCTCTCCTACGAGCAGTACTTC.

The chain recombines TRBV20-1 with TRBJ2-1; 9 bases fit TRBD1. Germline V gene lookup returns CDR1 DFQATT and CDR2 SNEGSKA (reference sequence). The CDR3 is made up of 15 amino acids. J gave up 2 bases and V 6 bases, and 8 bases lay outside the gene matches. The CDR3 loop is CSAAAGTGTYNEQFF. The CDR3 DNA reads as TGCAGTGCGGCCGCCGGGACAGGGACCTACAATGAGCAGTTCTTC.

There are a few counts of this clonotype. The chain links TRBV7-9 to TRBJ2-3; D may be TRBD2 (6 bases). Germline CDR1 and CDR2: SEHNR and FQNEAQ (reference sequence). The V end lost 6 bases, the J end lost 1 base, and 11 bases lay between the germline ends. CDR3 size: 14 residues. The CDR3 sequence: CASRWSGGTDTQYF. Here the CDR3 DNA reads TGTGCCAGCAGGTGGTCGGGGGGCACAGATACGCAGTATTTT.

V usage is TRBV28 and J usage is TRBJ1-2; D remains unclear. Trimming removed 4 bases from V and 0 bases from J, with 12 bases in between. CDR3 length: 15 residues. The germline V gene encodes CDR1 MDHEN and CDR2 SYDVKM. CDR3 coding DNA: TGTGCCAGCAGTTCAGTCCTACTCTCTAACTATGGCTACACCTTC. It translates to CASSSVLLSNYGYTF.

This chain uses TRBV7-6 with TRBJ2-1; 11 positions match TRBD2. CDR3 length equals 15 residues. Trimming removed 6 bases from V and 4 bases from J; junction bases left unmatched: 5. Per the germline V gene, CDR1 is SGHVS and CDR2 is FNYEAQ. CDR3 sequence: CASRLGTSGYNEQFF. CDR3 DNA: TGTGCCAGCAGGCTCGGGACTAGCGGTTACAATGAGCAGTTCTTC.

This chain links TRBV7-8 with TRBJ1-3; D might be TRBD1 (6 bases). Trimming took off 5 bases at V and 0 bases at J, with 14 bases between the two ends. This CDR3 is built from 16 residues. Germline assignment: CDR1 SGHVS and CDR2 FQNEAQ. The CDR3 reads CASSARTATSGNTIYF. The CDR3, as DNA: TGTGCCAGCAGCGCCCGGACAGCGACCTCTGGAAACACCATATATTTT.

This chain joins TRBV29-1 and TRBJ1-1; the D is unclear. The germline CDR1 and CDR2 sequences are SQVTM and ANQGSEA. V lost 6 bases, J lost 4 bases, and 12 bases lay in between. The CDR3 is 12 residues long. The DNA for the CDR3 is TGCAGCGTATCCAGCTTGGCCACTGAAGCTTTCTTT. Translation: CSVSSLATEAFF.

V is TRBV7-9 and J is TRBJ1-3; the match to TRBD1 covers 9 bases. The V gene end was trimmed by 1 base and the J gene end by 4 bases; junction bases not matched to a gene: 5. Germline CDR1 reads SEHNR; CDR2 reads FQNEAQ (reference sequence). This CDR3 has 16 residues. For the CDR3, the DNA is TGTGCCAGCAGCTTAGTTGGGACAGGGTTCGGAAACACCATATATTTT. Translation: CASSLVGTGFGNTIYF.

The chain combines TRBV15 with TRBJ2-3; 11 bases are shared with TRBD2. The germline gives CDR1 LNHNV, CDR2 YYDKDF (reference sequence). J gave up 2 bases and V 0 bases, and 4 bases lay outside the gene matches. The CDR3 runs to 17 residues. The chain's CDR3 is CATSRDRLAGITDTQYF. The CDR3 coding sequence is TGTGCCACCAGCAGAGATAGACTAGCGGGGATCACAGATACGCAGTATTTT.

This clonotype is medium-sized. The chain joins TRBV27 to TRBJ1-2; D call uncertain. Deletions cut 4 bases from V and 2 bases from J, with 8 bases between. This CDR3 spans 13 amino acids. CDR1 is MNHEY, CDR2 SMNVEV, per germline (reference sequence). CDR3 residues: CASSSTRNYGYTF. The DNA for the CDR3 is TGTGCCAGCAGTTCGACACGGAACTATGGCTACACCTTC.

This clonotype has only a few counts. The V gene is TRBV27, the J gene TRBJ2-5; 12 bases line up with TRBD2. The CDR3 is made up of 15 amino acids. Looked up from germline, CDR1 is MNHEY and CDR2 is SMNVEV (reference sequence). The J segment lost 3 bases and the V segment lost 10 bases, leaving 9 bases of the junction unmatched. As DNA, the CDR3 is TGTGCCACCCCTAGCGGGAGGGTCCTCAAAGAGACCCAGTACTTC. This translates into CATPSGRVLKETQYF.

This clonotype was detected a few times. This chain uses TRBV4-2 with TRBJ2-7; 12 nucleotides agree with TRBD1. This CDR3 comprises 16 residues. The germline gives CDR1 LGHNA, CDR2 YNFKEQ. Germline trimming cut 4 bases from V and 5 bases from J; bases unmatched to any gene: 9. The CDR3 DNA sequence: TGTGCCAGCAGCCCTGCTATCGGGACAGGGGGCCACGAGCAGTACTTC. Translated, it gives CASSPAIGTGGHEQYF.

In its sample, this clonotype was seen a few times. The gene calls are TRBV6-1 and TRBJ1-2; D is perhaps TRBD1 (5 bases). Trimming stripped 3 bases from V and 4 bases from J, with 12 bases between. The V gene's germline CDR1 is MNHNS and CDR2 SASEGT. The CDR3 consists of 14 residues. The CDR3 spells CASSDWGFGYGYTF. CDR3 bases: TGTGCCAGCAGTGATTGGGGGTTCGGCTATGGCTACACCTTC.

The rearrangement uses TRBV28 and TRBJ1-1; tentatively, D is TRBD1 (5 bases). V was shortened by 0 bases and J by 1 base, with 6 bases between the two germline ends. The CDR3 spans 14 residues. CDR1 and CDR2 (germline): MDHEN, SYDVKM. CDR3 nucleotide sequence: TGTGCCAGCAGTTTATGGGGGGGGAACACTGAAGCTTTCTTT. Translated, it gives CASSLWGGNTEAFF.